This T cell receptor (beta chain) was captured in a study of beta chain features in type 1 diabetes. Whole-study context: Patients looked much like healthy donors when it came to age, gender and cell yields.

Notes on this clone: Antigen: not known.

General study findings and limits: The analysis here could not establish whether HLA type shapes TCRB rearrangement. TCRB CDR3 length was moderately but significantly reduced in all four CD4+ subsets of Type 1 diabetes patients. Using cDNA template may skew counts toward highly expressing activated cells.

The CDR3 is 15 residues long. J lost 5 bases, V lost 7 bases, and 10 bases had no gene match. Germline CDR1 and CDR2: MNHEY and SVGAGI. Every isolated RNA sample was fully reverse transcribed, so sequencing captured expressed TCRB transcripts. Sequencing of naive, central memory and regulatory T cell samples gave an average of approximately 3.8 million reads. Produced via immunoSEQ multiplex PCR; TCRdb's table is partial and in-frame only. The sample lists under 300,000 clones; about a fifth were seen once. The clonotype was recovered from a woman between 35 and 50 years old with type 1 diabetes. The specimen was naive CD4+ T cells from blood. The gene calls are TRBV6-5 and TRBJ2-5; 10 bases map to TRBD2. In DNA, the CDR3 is TGTGCCAGCAAGGGGGCTAGCGGGAGTTGGGAGACCCAGTACTTC. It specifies CASKGASGSWETQYF.